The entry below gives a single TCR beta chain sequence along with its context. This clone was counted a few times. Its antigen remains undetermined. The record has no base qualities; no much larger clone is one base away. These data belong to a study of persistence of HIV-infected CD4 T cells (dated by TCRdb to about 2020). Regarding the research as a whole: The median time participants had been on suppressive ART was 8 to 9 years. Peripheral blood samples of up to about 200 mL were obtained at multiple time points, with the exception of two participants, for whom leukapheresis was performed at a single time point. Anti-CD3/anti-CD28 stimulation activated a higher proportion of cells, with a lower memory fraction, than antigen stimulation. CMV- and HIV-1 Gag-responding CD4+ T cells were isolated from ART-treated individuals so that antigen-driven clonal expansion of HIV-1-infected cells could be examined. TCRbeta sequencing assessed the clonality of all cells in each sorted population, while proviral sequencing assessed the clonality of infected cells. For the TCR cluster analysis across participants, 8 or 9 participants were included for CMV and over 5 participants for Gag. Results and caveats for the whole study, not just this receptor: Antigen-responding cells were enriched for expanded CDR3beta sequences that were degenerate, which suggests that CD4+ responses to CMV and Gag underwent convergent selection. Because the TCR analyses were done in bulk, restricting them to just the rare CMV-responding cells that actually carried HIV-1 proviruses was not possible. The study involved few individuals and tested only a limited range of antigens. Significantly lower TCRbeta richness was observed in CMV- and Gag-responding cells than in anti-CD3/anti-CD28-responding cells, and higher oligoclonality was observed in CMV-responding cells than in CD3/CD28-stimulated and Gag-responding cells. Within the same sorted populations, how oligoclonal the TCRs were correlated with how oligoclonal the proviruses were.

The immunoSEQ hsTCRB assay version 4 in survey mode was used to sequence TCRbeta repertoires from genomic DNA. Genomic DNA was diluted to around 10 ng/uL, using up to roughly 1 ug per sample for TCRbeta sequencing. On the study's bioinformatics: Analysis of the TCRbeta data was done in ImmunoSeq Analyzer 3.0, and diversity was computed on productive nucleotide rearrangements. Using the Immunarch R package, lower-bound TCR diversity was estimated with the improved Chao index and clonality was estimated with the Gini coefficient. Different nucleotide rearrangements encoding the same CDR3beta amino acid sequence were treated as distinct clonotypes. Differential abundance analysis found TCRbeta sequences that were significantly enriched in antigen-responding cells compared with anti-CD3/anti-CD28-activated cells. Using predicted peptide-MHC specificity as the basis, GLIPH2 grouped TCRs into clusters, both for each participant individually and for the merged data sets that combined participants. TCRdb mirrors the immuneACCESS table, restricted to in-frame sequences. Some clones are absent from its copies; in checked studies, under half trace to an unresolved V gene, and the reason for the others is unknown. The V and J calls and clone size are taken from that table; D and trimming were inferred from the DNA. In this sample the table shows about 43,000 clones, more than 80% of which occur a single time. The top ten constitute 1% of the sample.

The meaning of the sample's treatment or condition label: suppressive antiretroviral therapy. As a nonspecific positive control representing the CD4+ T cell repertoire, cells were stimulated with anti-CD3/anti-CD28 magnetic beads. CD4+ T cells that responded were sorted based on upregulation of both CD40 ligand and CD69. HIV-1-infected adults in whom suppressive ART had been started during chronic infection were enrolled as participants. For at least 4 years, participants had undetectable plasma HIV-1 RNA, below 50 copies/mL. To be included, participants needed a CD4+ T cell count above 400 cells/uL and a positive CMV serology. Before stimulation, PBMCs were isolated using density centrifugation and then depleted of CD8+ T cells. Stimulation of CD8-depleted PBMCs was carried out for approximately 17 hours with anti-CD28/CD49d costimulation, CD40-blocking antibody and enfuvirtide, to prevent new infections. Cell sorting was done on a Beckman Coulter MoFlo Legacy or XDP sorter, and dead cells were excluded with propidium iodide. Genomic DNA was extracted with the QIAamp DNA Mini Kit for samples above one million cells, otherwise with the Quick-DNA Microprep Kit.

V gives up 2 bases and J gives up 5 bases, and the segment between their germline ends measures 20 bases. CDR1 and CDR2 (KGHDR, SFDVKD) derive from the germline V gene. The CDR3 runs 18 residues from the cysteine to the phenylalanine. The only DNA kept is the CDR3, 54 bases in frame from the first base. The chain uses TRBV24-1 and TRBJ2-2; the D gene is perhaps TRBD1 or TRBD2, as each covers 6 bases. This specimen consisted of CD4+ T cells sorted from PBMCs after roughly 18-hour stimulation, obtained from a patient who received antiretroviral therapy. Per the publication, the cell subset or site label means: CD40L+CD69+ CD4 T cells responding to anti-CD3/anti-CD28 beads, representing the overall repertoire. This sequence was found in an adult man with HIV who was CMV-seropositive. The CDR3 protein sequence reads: CATSDSARGVRRTGELFF. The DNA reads TGTGCCACCAGTGATTCCGCGAGGGGGGTCCGGAGAACCGGGGAGCTGTTTTTT.